The subject of this entry is one TCR beta chain. This specimen belongs to a study of blood T cell repertoires in COVID-19. At the level of the study: Collection of acute and convalescent COVID-19 samples took place in the United States, Italy and Spain. T cells, B-cell-depleted T cells, or PBMCs supplied cDNA or gDNA.

While infection was still active, Seattle patients were enrolled and then followed longitudinally. Original data processing: Reference gene primer amplification gave estimated nucleated cell counts. Profiling relied on immunoSEQ multiplex PCR, and the TCRdb table lists in-frame clones only, not all of them. Clone size and the V and J calls come from that table; the DNA yielded D and trimming. The sample comprises 150,000 to 200,000 clones, about 92% of which are singletons, and about 4.8% rests with the top ten. In germline, CDR1 is SEHNR, CDR2 FQNEAQ (reference sequence). The CDR3 sequence is 19 residues long. Trimming at V came to 5 bases and at J to 0 bases, leaving 14 bases not matched to a gene.

The TCR sequence derives from a man aged 25-45 years with COVID-19, enrolled during active disease. The rearrangement joins TRBV7-9 to TRBJ1-5; 9 bases agree with TRBD1. Sequencing was performed on peripheral blood. The CDR3 loop is CASSRQTGTGLLSNQPQHF. CDR3 DNA sequence: TGTGCCAGCAGCCGTCAAACCGGGACAGGGCTGCTTAGCAATCAGCCCCAGCATTTT.